The clone carrying this TCR beta chain has more than one count but fewer than ten. Its antigen is undetermined. Via MiXCR, TCRdb re-called the 5' RACE reads, giving one row per CDR3 protein. This sample yields around 550,000 distinct CDR3 sequences, of which about 16% are seen a single time; 0.44% belongs to the top ten. This record comes from a study of identical twins. General study findings and limits: The same donors were not followed; conclusions instead depended on cross-sectional statistical analysis.

This CDR3 has 13 amino acids. Germline values: CDR1 ENHRY, CDR2 SYGVKD. V was cut by 6 bases and J by 7 bases, with 12 bases left in between. Separately, the same data were catalogued under a study of yellow fever vaccine responses in identical twins.

Sample: CD4+ T cells sorted from blood. The TCR sequence derives from a young woman in good health. V and J are TRBV10-3 and TRBJ2-2; no firm D call. The CDR3 coding sequence is TGTGCCATCAGGGGCAGGCCGGACGGGGAGCTGTTTTTT. Protein product: CAIRGRPDGELFF.